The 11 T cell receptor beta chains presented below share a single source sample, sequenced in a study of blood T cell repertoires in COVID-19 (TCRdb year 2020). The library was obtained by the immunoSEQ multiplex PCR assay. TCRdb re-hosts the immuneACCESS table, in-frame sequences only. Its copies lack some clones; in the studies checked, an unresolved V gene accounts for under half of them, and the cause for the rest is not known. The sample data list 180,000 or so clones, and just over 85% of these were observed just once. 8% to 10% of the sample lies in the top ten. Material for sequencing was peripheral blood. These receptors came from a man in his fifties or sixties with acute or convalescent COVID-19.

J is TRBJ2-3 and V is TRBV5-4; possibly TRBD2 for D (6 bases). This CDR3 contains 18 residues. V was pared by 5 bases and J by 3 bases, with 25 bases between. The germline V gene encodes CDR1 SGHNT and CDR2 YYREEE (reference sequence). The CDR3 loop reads CASSFEPLGLELTDTQYF. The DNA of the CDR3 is TGTGCCAGCAGTTTCGAACCCCTGGGACTCGAATTAACAGATACGCAGTATTTT.

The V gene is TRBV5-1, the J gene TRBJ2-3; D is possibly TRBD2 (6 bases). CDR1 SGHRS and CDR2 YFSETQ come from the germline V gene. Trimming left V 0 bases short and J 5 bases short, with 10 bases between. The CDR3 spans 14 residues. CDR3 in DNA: TGCGCCAGCAGCTTGGGGGAGGCTCTAGATACGCAGTATTTT. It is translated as CASSLGEALDTQYF.

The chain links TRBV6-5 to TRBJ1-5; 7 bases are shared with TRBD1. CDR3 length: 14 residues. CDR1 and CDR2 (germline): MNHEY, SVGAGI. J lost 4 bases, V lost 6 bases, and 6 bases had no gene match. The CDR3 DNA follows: TGTGCCAGCAGCGCGGGACAGTTTAATCAGCCCCAGCATTTT. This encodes CASSAGQFNQPQHF.

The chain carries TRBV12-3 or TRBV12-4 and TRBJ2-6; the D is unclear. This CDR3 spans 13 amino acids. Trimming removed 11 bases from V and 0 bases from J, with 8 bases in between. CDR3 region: CALKYSGANVLTF. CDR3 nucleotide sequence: TGTGCCCTAAAATACTCTGGGGCCAACGTCCTGACTTTC.

CDR3 protein: CASSQEWITGGEKLFF. The CDR3 DNA sequence: TGTGCCAGCAGCCAAGAGTGGATAACCGGAGGGGAAAAACTGTTTTTT. This rearrangement joins TRBV3-1 (or the pseudogene TRBV3-2) to TRBJ1-4; D is undetermined. The V end was cut by 0 bases, the J end by 8 bases, with 16 bases between. Germline V gene data show CDR1 as LGHDT and CDR2 as YNNKEL (reference sequence). The CDR3 contains 16 residues.

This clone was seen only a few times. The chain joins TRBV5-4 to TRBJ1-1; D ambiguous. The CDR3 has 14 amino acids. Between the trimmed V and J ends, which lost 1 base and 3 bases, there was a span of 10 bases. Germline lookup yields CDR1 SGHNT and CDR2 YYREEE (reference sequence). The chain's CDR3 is CASSLTASYTEAFF. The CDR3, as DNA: TGTGCCAGCAGCTTGACAGCTAGCTACACTGAAGCTTTCTTT.

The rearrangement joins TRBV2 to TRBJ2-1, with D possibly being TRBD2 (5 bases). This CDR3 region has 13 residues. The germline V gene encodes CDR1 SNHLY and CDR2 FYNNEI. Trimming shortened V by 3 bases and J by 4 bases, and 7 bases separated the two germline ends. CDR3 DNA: TGTGCCAGCAGTGACGGGGTTTACAATGAGCAGTTCTTC. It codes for CASSDGVYNEQFF.

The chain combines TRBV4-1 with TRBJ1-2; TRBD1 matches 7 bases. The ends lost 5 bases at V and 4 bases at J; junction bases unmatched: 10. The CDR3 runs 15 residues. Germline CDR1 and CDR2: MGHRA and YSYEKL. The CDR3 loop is CASSTSRDRVYGYTF. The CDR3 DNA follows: TGCGCCAGCAGCACCTCCCGGGACAGAGTCTATGGCTACACCTTC.

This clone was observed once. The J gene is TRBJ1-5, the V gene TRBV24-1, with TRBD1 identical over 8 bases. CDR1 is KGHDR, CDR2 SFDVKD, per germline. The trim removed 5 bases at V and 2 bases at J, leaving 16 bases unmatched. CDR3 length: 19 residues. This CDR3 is CATSGRGQGGGAGNQPQHF. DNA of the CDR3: TGTGCCACCAGTGGCCGAGGACAGGGTGGTGGTGCGGGCAATCAGCCCCAGCATTTT.

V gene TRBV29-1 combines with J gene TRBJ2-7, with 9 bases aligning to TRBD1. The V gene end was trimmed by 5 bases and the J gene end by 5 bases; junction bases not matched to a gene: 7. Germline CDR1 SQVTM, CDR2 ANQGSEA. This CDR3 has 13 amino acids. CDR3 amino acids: CSVLGQGTNEQYF. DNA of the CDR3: TGCAGCGTTCTGGGACAGGGCACCAACGAGCAGTACTTC.

As DNA, the CDR3 is TGTGCCAGTAACACTCGGACTAGCGGGAGTACCGGGGAGCTGTTTTTT. This codes for CASNTRTSGSTGELFF. V is TRBV19 and J is TRBJ2-2; 13 bases align to TRBD2. The germline V gene encodes CDR1 LNHDA and CDR2 SQIVND (reference sequence). V dropped 7 bases and J dropped 5; count of bases not matched to a gene: 7. The CDR3 extends over 16 amino acids.